Each of the 10 T cell receptor beta chains below was sequenced from the same sample in a study of CD8+CD57+ T cells in acquired aplastic anemia. Genomic DNA provided the template from which TCR beta VDJ and CDR3 profiles were obtained. TCRdb reprocessed the reads via MiXCR and lists one record per CDR3 protein. Of tens of thousands of distinct CDR3 sequences in the sample, about 77% were seen once. Sequencing was done on a sample of sorted CD4+, CD8+, or CD8+CD57+ T cells (not recorded which) from PBMCs. All receptors derive from a human donor in good health, serving as a control.

This clonotype was counted a single time. V gene TRBV27 combines with J gene TRBJ1-5; D call uncertain. Germline V gene lookup returns CDR1 MNHEY and CDR2 SMNVEV (reference sequence). Trimming removed 2 bases from V and 3 bases from J, with 8 bases in between. The CDR3 consists of 14 residues. The CDR3 here is CASSLTGVNQPQHF. CDR3 nucleotide sequence: TGTGCCAGCAGTTTAACGGGAGTCAATCAGCCCCAGCATTTT.

This chain uses TRBV5-4 with TRBJ1-5, with D unclear. Looked up from germline, CDR1 is SGHNT and CDR2 is YYREEE (reference sequence). V was clipped by 3 bases and J by 4 bases, with 17 bases between them. The CDR3 is 16 residues long. CDR3 protein: CASSSSDGRSNQPQHF. Here the CDR3 DNA reads TGTGCCAGCAGCTCCTCGGACGGCCGTTCTAATCAGCCCCAGCATTTT.

Only a few counts were recorded for this clonotype. V and J are TRBV29-1 and TRBJ1-2, with TRBD1 as a possible D gene (6 bases). V was cut by 4 bases and J by 1 base, with 13 bases left in between. Per the germline V gene, CDR1 is SQVTM and CDR2 is ANQGSEA. The CDR3 contains 14 residues. CDR3 nucleotides: TGCAGCGTTGGCGGGGGGCGCGGTAACTATGGCTACACCTTC. As protein: CSVGGGRGNYGYTF.

This chain connects TRBV10-3 to TRBJ2-7; possibly TRBD1 for D (5 bases). The germline V gene encodes CDR1 ENHRY and CDR2 SYGVKD. The CDR3 extends over 15 amino acids. Trimming stripped 7 bases from V and 0 bases from J, with 16 bases between. CDR3 sequence: CAIKGARESSYEQYF. CDR3 nucleotides: TGTGCCATCAAAGGGGCACGTGAGAGCTCCTACGAGCAGTACTTC.

The chain is built from TRBV2 and TRBJ1-2, with no clear D. Germline V gene lookup returns CDR1 SNHLY and CDR2 FYNNEI. V gave up 6 bases and J gave up 8 bases, with 10 bases separating them. The CDR3 loop spans 11 amino acids. The CDR3 DNA sequence: TGTGCCAGCAGCAATAGAGACGGCTACACCTTC. This translates into CASSNRDGYTF.

This chain links TRBV29-1 with TRBJ2-2; 12 nucleotides line up with TRBD2. Trimming removed 7 bases from V and 5 bases from J; junction bases left unmatched: 5. Germline V lookup: CDR1 SQVTM, CDR2 ANQGSEA. There are 14 residues in the CDR3. In DNA, the CDR3 is TGCAGCGCCATAACTAGCGGGGGGACCGGGGAGCTGTTTTTT. Encoded protein: CSAITSGGTGELFF.

The rearrangement uses TRBV2 and TRBJ2-7, with 10 bases matching TRBD2. Germline-derived CDR1 and CDR2 are SNHLY and FYNNEI. Unmatched junction bases numbered 10, after V lost 6 bases and J lost 5 bases. The CDR3 runs 15 residues. The CDR3 DNA is TGTGCCAGCAGGTCTAGCGGGGGCCTGCCCCACGAGCAGTACTTC. It codes for CASRSSGGLPHEQYF.

The genes are TRBV2 and TRBJ1-4; perhaps TRBD1 as D (6 bases). Trimming stripped 5 bases from V and 7 bases from J, with 20 bases between. Germline loops: CDR1 SNHLY, CDR2 FYNNEI. The CDR3 loop spans 16 amino acids. CDR3 in DNA: TGTGCCAGCAGTTCTCGAGGAGGGGGTGTAGGTGAAAAACTGTTTTTT. Protein: CASSSRGGGVGEKLFF.

With regard to this clonotype: Compared with germline, one end of the junction differs, possibly owing to a read error. The DNA for the CDR3 is TGTGCCAGCAGGGATCCCGGACAGAGTCCAGACTTC. Its protein is CASRDPGQSPDF. This rearrangement joins TRBV2 to TRBJ2-7, with D perhaps matching TRBD1 (6 bases). Germline CDR1 reads SNHLY; CDR2 reads FYNNEI. This CDR3 has 12 residues.

V is TRBV25-1 and J is TRBJ2-5, with 9 bases aligning to TRBD2. V was pared by 6 bases and J by 1 base, with 3 bases of the junction left unmatched. CDR1 and CDR2 from the germline V gene are MGHDK and SYGVNS. The CDR3 totals 14 residues. CDR3 amino acids: CASSQGLAQETQYF. Here the CDR3 DNA reads TGTGCCAGCAGCCAGGGACTAGCCCAAGAGACCCAGTACTTC.